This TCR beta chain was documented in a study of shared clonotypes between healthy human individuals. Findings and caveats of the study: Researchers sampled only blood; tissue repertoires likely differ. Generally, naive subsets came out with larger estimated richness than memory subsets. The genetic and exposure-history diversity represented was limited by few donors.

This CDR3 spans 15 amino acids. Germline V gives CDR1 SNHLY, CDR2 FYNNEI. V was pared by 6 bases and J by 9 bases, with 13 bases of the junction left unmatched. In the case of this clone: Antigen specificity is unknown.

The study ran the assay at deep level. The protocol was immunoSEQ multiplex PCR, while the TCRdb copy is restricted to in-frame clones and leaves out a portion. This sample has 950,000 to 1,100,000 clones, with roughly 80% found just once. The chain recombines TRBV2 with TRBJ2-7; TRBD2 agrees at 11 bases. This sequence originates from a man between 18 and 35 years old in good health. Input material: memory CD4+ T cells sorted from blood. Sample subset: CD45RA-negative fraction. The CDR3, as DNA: TGTGCCAGCAGAGTAGAAGGGACTAGCGGCCCTGGGCAGTACTTC. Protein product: CASRVEGTSGPGQYF.